Listed below are T cell receptor beta chains from one sample, sequenced in a study of neurological immune-mediated disorders. Using its own MiXCR run on the 5' RACE reads, TCRdb lists one record per CDR3 protein. The sample shows approximately 60,000 distinct CDR3 sequences, approximately 4.1% of them seen only once. What was sequenced was PBMCs. Receptors originate from a man in his fifties or sixties with multiple sclerosis. CDR3s include the opening cysteine and the closing phenylalanine or tryptophan. D genes are given only for firm matches. Clone size, where shown, is once, few, many, or a class for clones that have expanded.

DNA: TGTGCCAGCAGTTCCGGTCTGGTGGGCTACACCTTC
CDR3: CASSSGLVGYTF
length: 12
size: many
D: .
J: TRBJ1-2
V: TRBV12-3/TRBV12-4

DNA: TGTGCCATCAGTGGGGAGCACGGGGACGGAGCTTTCTTT
CDR3: CAISGEHGDGAFF
length: 13
size: many
D: .
J: TRBJ1-1
V: TRBV10-3

DNA: TGTGCCAGCAGCCCGTTCTTCAGTCGAAATAGCAATCAGCCCCAGCATTTT
CDR3: CASSPFFSRNSNQPQHF
length: 17
size: many
D: .
J: TRBJ1-5
V: TRBV6-5

DNA: TGTGCCAGCAGTCCAGGGGCGCGTGGCACTGAAGCTTTCTTT
CDR3: CASSPGARGTEAFF
length: 14
size: .
D: .
J: TRBJ1-1
V: TRBV12-3/TRBV12-4

DNA: TGTGCCAGCTCACCGTCAAGGTGGACAGATACGCAGTATTTT
CDR3: CASSPSRWTDTQYF
length: 14
size: many
D: .
J: TRBJ2-3
V: TRBV18

DNA: TGCAGTGCTAGTCTCGCCTATGGCTACACCTTC
CDR3: CSASLAYGYTF
length: 11
size: many
D: .
J: TRBJ1-2
V: TRBV20-1

DNA: TGCGCCAGCAGCCAAACCTTAGCGGGGGGGCCCGTGGAGCTGTTTTTT
CDR3: CASSQTLAGGPVELFF
length: 16
size: many
D: TRBD2
J: TRBJ2-2
V: TRBV4-1

DNA: TGTGCCAGCAGCCCGAACCCAGGGGCCGATCAGCCCCAGCATTTT
CDR3: CASSPNPGADQPQHF
length: 15
size: many
D: .
J: TRBJ1-5
V: TRBV5-6

DNA: TGCGCCAGCAGCTCTGGACAGGGGATGGTTCGCGAGCAGTACTTC
CDR3: CASSSGQGMVREQYF
length: 15
size: many
D: TRBD1
J: TRBJ2-7
V: TRBV5-1

DNA: TGCGCCAGCAGCTTGTCCCTAGTCCTGGCCTACGAGCAGTACTTC
CDR3: CASSLSLVLAYEQYF
length: 15
size: many
D: .
J: TRBJ2-7
V: TRBV5-1

DNA: TGTGCCAGCAGTCATACCGACAGTAACTATGGCTACACCTTC
CDR3: CASSHTDSNYGYTF
length: 14
size: many
D: .
J: TRBJ1-2
V: TRBV7-9

DNA: TGCGCCAGCAGCCAAGGTGGTGGGAACACTGAAGCTTTCTTT
CDR3: CASSQGGGNTEAFF
length: 14
size: many
D: .
J: TRBJ1-1
V: TRBV4-3

DNA: TGTGCCAGCAGCCGCGGGGTCCTTTCAAATTCACCCCTCCACTTT
CDR3: CASSRGVLSNSPLHF
length: 15
size: many
D: .
J: TRBJ1-6
V: TRBV14

DNA: TGTGCCACCGCTGACAGGGGTTCTAGCACAGATACGCAGTATTTT
CDR3: CATADRGSSTDTQYF
length: 15
size: many
D: TRBD1
J: TRBJ2-3
V: TRBV19

DNA: TGCGCCAGCAGCCAGCCAATTGGCGAAGGGACCCAGTACTTC
CDR3: CASSQPIGEGTQYF
length: 14
size: many
D: .
J: TRBJ2-5
V: TRBV4-1

DNA: TGTGCCAGCAGTTTATTGGGGGGCTCAATGAACACTGAAGCTTTCTTT
CDR3: CASSLLGGSMNTEAFF
length: 16
size: many
D: .
J: TRBJ1-1
V: TRBV12-3/TRBV12-4

DNA: TGTGCCAGCAGTCTTCCGACTAGCGGGGGGGTCACAGATACGCAGTATTTT
CDR3: CASSLPTSGGVTDTQYF
length: 17
size: many
D: TRBD2
J: TRBJ2-3
V: TRBV27

DNA: TGTGCCAGCAGCTTTCGACTAGCGGGGGGCACAGATACGCAGTATTTT
CDR3: CASSFRLAGGTDTQYF
length: 16
size: .
D: TRBD2
J: TRBJ2-3
V: TRBV7-2

DNA: TGCAGTGCTAGAGATGGAAGGACCCAGCATTTT
CDR3: CSARDGRTQHF
length: 11
size: few
D: .
J: TRBJ1-5
V: TRBV20-1

DNA: TGTGCCAGCAGCGTCGGACAGTTGAATTCACCCCTCCACTTT
CDR3: CASSVGQLNSPLHF
length: 14
size: many
D: .
J: TRBJ1-6
V: TRBV9

DNA: TGTGCCAGCAGTCGGGGGGGGACACAGCGGCATGAAAAACTGTTTTTT
CDR3: CASSRGGTQRHEKLFF
length: 16
size: many
D: .
J: TRBJ1-4
V: TRBV27

DNA: TGTGCCAGCAGCAAGGGACTAGCGGGGGCGGACCGCACAGATACGCAGTATTTT
CDR3: CASSKGLAGADRTDTQYF
length: 18
size: many
D: TRBD2
J: TRBJ2-3
V: TRBV7-2